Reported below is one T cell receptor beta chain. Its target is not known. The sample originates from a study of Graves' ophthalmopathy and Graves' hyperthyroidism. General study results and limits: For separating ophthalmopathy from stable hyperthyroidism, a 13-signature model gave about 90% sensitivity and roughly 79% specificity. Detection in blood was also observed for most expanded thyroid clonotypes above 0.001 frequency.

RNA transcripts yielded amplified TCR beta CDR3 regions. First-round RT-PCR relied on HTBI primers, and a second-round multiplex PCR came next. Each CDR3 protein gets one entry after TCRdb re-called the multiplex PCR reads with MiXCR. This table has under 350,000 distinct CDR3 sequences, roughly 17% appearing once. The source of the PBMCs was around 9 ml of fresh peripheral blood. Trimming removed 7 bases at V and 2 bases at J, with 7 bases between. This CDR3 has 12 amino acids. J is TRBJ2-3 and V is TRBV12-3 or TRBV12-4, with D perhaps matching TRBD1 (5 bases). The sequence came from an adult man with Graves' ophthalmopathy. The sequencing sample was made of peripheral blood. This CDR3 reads CASKDNTDTQYF. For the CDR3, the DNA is TGTGCCAGCAAGGACAACACAGATACGCAGTATTTT.